This T cell receptor beta chain originates from a study of blood T cell repertoires in COVID-19. Study in general: There were acute and convalescent COVID-19 samples, and they came from the United States, Italy and Spain.

TCRdb's copy holds only in-frame clones and misses some; the assay was immunoSEQ multiplex PCR. Of 25,000 to 30,000 clones listed, 90% were seen once; the top ten hold 7.5% to 8.5%. Trimming took 1 base from V and 0 from J, leaving 9 bases between them. The CDR3 covers 16 residues. From germline, CDR1 is KGHSH and CDR2 LQKENI. The sequencing input was peripheral blood. The V and J genes are TRBV18 and TRBJ2-2; a weak D match, TRBD2 (7 bases). This TCR derives from a man aged 65 to 85 with active or convalescent COVID-19. The CDR3 region is CASSPRGGANTGELFF. Written as DNA, the CDR3 is TGTGCCAGCTCACCACGCGGGGGCGCGAACACCGGGGAGCTGTTTTTT.